These 2 T cell receptor beta chains were all obtained from the same sample, sequenced in a study of OX40 agonist ivuxolimab in advanced cancers. The table came from immunoSEQ multiplex PCR; TCRdb's copy has only in-frame clones and leaves some out. The sample includes roughly 90,000 clones, around 94% of them seen just once. Sequencing was performed on CD4+ or CD8+ T cells sorted from blood, taken in a trial of the OX40 agonist ivuxolimab. The receptor source for this set is an adult with an advanced solid tumor such as melanoma, head and neck, liver or kidney cancer.

The chain links TRBV5-1 to TRBJ1-1, with a weak D call TRBD1 (5 bases). Germline CDR1 SGHRS, CDR2 YFSETQ. V shed 1 base and J shed 0 bases, with 7 bases lying between them. CDR3 length equals 14 residues. The CDR3 reads CASSLKGMNTEAFF. DNA for the CDR3: TGCGCCAGCAGCTTGAAGGGGATGAACACTGAAGCTTTCTTT.

The chain links TRBV5-5 to TRBJ2-7; D ambiguous. This CDR3 region has 15 residues. Per germline, CDR1 SGHKS and CDR2 YYEKEE (reference sequence). V lost 2 bases and J 2 bases, leaving 14 bases between the germline ends. The chain's CDR3 is CASSFGRISTYEQYF. CDR3 coding DNA: TGTGCCAGCAGCTTTGGCAGAATAAGTACCTACGAGCAGTACTTC.